This entry lists 32 T cell receptor beta chains sequenced from one sample in a study of blood T cells in healthy people across ages. A second PCR of roughly 6 to 12 cycles used a sample-barcoded 5' primer and a J-beta primer mix. One entry per CDR3 protein, called by TCRdb with MiXCR from the 5' RACE reads. The sample contains 1.5 million to 2 million distinct CDR3 sequences, roughly 28% of which appear only once. Material: blood. All receptors derive from a woman younger than 45 in good health.

This clonotype was picked up many times. The chain employs TRBV7-9 and TRBJ2-3; 7 nucleotides agree with TRBD1. With 4 bases clipped from V and 10 bases from J, the junction kept 5 bases outside the gene matches. The CDR3 extends over 12 amino acids. From germline, CDR1 is SEHNR and CDR2 FQNEAQ (reference sequence). CDR3 nucleotide sequence: TGTGCCAGCAGCTCGGGACAGAGGTCGCAGTATTTT. As protein: CASSSGQRSQYF.

This clonotype has a count of ten or more. V usage is TRBV10-3 and J usage is TRBJ2-3; D gene unclear. The CDR3 is made up of 12 amino acids. From germline, CDR1 is ENHRY and CDR2 SYGVKD. V was clipped by 0 bases and J by 6 bases, with 4 bases between them. CDR3 bases: TGTGCCATCAGTGAGTCGATCGATACGCAGTATTTT. It is translated as CAISESIDTQYF.

This chain uses TRBV7-9 with TRBJ1-5, with a possible D match to TRBD1 (6 bases). The CDR3 length is 16 residues. V was trimmed by 1 base and J by 6 bases, leaving 16 bases between them. In germline, CDR1 is SEHNR, CDR2 FQNEAQ (reference sequence). The CDR3 bases are TGTGCCAGCAGCTTAGGGGGCGCAGGGGTGGGTCAGCCCCAGCATTTT. Protein product: CASSLGGAGVGQPQHF.

The chain links TRBV7-2 to TRBJ2-4, with D possibly TRBD1 on 5 matching bases. The CDR3 is made up of 15 amino acids. Trimming cost V 5 bases and J 6 bases, with 17 bases left between them. Germline CDR1 and CDR2: SGHTA and FQGNSA. CDR3 loop: CASSPSNVGANIQYF. The CDR3 DNA reads as TGTGCCAGCAGCCCTTCTAACGTTGGGGCAAACATTCAGTACTTC. Combining the CDR3 with reference TRBV7-2 and TRBJ2-4 gives the whole variable domain GAGVSQSPSNKVTEKGKDVELRCDPISGHTALYWYRQSLGQGLEFLIYFQGNSAPDKSGLPSDRFSAERTGGSVSTLTIQRTQQEDSAVYLCASSPSNVGANIQYFGAGTRLSVL.

This clonotype was counted between two and nine times. J is TRBJ2-3 and V is TRBV12-3 or TRBV12-4; TRBD2 aligns across 14 bases. Losses at the gene ends were 6 bases for V and 5 bases for J; bases not matched to a gene: 13. The CDR3 is 18 amino acids. The CDR3, as DNA: TGTGCCAGCAGCGGACTAGCGGGAGGAGAGTATCCGGTAGATACGCAGTATTTT. Its protein is CASSGLAGGEYPVDTQYF.

This clonotype was recorded at least ten times. The chain combines TRBV15 with TRBJ2-5; no firm D call. CDR1 LNHNV and CDR2 YYDKDF come from the germline V gene (reference sequence). This CDR3 region has 15 residues. The V gene lost 0 bases and the J gene lost 5 bases, with 13 bases spanning the gap. The CDR3 reads CATSRDWEGKETQYF. CDR3 coding DNA: TGTGCCACCAGCAGAGATTGGGAAGGGAAGGAGACCCAGTACTTC.

In this sample, this clonotype turned up a few times. Its ends do not fully match the called genes, so a read error is possible. V is TRBV5-1 and J is TRBJ2-3; 8 nucleotides agree with TRBD1. The CDR3 runs to 14 residues. Germline CDR1 is SGHRS and CDR2 is YFSETQ. CDR3 DNA sequence: TGCACCAGCAGCTTAGACAGGGGCGCAGATACGCAGTATTTT. Translated, it gives CTSSLDRGADTQYF.

This clonotype appeared a few times. This chain's CDR3 is CASSFGGRGPDTQYF. CDR3 coding DNA: TGTGCCAGCAGCTTTGGGGGCAGGGGTCCAGATACGCAGTATTTT. The V gene is TRBV7-9, the J gene TRBJ2-3, with a weak D call TRBD1 (6 bases). The CDR3 has 15 residues. Germline V lookup: CDR1 SEHNR, CDR2 FQNEAQ (reference sequence). V gave up 3 bases and J gave up 4 bases, with 14 bases separating them.

This clonotype was recorded many times. The J gene is TRBJ2-7, the V gene TRBV6-6, with TRBD1 identical over 9 bases. Per the germline V gene, CDR1 is MNHNY and CDR2 is SVGAGI (reference sequence). V was clipped by 1 base and J by 0 bases; unmatched bases: 4. There are 16 residues in the CDR3. The CDR3 nucleotides are TGTGCCAGCAGTTACTGGTTGGGACAGGGCTCCTACGAGCAGTACTTC. Its protein product is CASSYWLGQGSYEQYF.

This chain links TRBV7-3 with TRBJ2-1, with D perhaps assigned TRBD1 or TRBD2 (6 bases each). Germline-derived CDR1 and CDR2 are SGHTA and FQGTGA. Trimming stripped 5 bases from V and 8 bases from J, with 19 bases between. This CDR3 is 15 amino acids long. CDR3: CASSTNGGYSDEQFF. DNA for the CDR3: TGTGCCAGCAGCACTAACGGGGGCTACTCCGATGAGCAGTTCTTC. Combining the CDR3 with reference TRBV7-3 and TRBJ2-1 gives the whole variable domain GAGVSQTPSNKVTEKGKYVELRCDPISGHTALYWYRQSLGQGPEFLIYFQGTGAADDSGLPNDRFFAVRPEGSVSTLKIQRTERGDSAVYLCASSTNGGYSDEQFFGPGTRLTVL.

The sample holds a few counts of this clonotype. CDR3: CASGTVGGTQYF. The CDR3, as DNA: TGTGCCAGCGGTACTGTAGGAGGTACGCAGTATTTT. The chain employs TRBV7-9 and TRBJ2-3, with a weak D call TRBD2 (5 bases). CDR1 and CDR2 (germline): SEHNR, FQNEAQ (reference sequence). There are 12 residues in the CDR3. Trimming pared 8 bases from V and 8 bases from J, leaving 14 bases between.

This clonotype has ten or more counts. This chain uses TRBV5-1 with TRBJ2-7, with D unresolved. CDR3 size: 15 residues. CDR1 is SGHRS, CDR2 YFSETQ, per germline. The V end lost 0 bases, the J end lost 7 bases, and 17 bases lay between the germline ends. For the CDR3, the DNA is TGCGCCAGCAGCTTGGTGTCGGCAGGCCCTGGGGAGCAGTACTTC. Encoded protein: CASSLVSAGPGEQYF.

This clonotype was observed at least ten times. The chain couples TRBV7-2 to TRBJ1-2, with no clear D. Germline CDR1 and CDR2: SGHTA and FQGNSA. V was shortened by 5 bases and J by 3 bases, with 10 bases between the two germline ends. CDR3 size: 13 residues. The CDR3 spells CASSRVGDYGYTF. CDR3 DNA sequence: TGTGCCAGCAGCCGAGTTGGAGACTATGGCTACACCTTC.

This clonotype was counted many times. This chain uses TRBV29-1 with TRBJ2-7; 8 bases map to TRBD2. Germline V gene data show CDR1 as SQVTM and CDR2 as ANQGSEA. J was trimmed by 2 bases and V by 5 bases; bases with no gene match: 5. The CDR3 runs 13 residues. CDR3 coding DNA: TGCAGCGTTCTGACTAGCGAGACCTACGAGCAGTACTTC. This gives the protein CSVLTSETYEQYF.

This chain links TRBV18 with TRBJ2-7, with D unresolved. The DNA end lines up better with TRBJ2-5; the J call may be wrong. Germline V gene sequence: CDR1 KGHSH, CDR2 LQKENI. The CDR3 is made up of 15 amino acids. The CDR3 loop is CASSLLLGSRETQYF. In nucleotides, the CDR3 is TGTGCCAGCTCACTGCTCCTGGGCTCCCGAGAGACCCAGTACTTC.

The CDR3 loop is CASSPLADASTDTQYF. CDR3 in DNA: TGTGCCAGCTCACCTCTCGCGGACGCTAGCACAGATACGCAGTATTTT. V usage is TRBV18 and J usage is TRBJ2-3, with D uncertain. Germline loops: CDR1 KGHSH, CDR2 LQKENI. Between the trimmed V and J ends, which lost 3 bases and 0 bases, there was a span of 13 bases. This CDR3 region has 16 residues.

The V call is TRBV14, the J call TRBJ2-5, with 7 bases lining up with TRBD2. Near its end, the DNA agrees better with TRBJ2-7, so the J call may be wrong. The length of the CDR3 is 17 residues. Germline CDR1 reads SGHDN; CDR2 reads FVKESK. For the CDR3, the DNA is TGTGCCAGCAGCCAAGATTGGGGACTACTCAACGGGCACGAGCAGTACTTC. It yields the protein CASSQDWGLLNGHEQYF.

This clonotype was seen many times. The J gene is TRBJ2-5, the V gene TRBV9; 10 bases match TRBD2. This CDR3 region has 16 residues. V shed 4 bases and J 5 bases; nucleotides not matched to a gene: 11. The germline gives CDR1 SGDLS, CDR2 YYNGEE. The CDR3 spells CASSPLAGDTPETQYF. The CDR3 DNA reads TGTGCCAGCAGCCCTCTAGCGGGGGACACCCCGGAGACCCAGTACTTC.

This clonotype was seen only a few times. V and J are TRBV2 and TRBJ2-7; no definite D call. Germline lookup yields CDR1 SNHLY and CDR2 FYNNEI. Trimming took 1 base from V and 0 from J, leaving 7 bases between them. This CDR3 comprises 14 residues. CDR3 region: CASSEVPFSYEQYF. CDR3 DNA sequence: TGTGCCAGCAGTGAAGTCCCCTTCTCCTACGAGCAGTACTTC.

Turning to this clonotype: Just one base apart from a much larger clone, this may be a read error. No conserved phenylalanine or tryptophan ends this CDR3, so it is likely a read error. V and J are TRBV5-1 and TRBJ2-7; D uncertain. Per the germline V gene, CDR1 is SGHRS and CDR2 is YFSETQ. The CDR3 has 14 amino acids. V lost 2 bases to trimming and J lost 1 base, with 10 bases between them. CDR3 region: CASSFFTTSYEQYS. As DNA, the CDR3 is TGCGCCAGCAGCTTTTTTACCACTTCCTACGAGCAGTACTCC.

The chain uses TRBV20-1 and TRBJ2-1, with 13 nucleotides matching TRBD2. Germline lookup yields CDR1 DFQATT and CDR2 SNEGSKA (reference sequence). The CDR3 runs to 14 residues. Trimming cost V 6 bases and J 4 bases; bases outside gene matches: 3. Here the CDR3 DNA reads TGCAGTGCGGGGACTAGCGGGATGTACAATGAGCAGTTCTTC. The encoded protein is CSAGTSGMYNEQFF.

The chain has TRBV30 and TRBJ2-1, with D possibly TRBD1 on 5 matching bases. CDR1 and CDR2 (germline): GTSNPN, SVGIG (reference sequence). With 1 base removed from V and 2 bases from J, the gap between germline ends came to 6 bases. The CDR3 loop spans 13 amino acids. The CDR3 DNA sequence: TGTGCCTGGAGTGCAGGGCCCTACAATGAGCAGTTCTTC. It is translated as CAWSAGPYNEQFF.

This clonotype has only a few counts. The chain combines TRBV28 with TRBJ1-5; D is unresolved. This CDR3 comprises 14 residues. Germline V gene lookup returns CDR1 MDHEN and CDR2 SYDVKM. V was shortened by 4 bases and J by 4 bases, with 11 bases between the two germline ends. The CDR3 sequence: CASSWRDGNQPQHF. The CDR3 DNA reads TGTGCCAGCAGTTGGCGTGATGGAAATCAGCCCCAGCATTTT. Full variable domain (missing parts from reference TRBV28 and TRBJ1-5): DVKVTQSSRYLVKRTGEKVFLECVQDMDHENMFWYRQDPGLGLRLIYFSYDVKMKEKGDIPEGYSVSREKKERFSLILESASTNQTSMYLCASSWRDGNQPQHFGDGTRLSIL.

Here the CDR3 reads CASSPPEGQKYYGYTF. The CDR3 DNA follows: TGTGCCAGCTCACCACCCGAGGGACAGAAATACTATGGCTACACCTTC. The chain joins TRBV18 to TRBJ1-2, with 7 bases lining up with TRBD1. CDR3 size: 16 residues. J was trimmed by 3 bases and V by 0 bases; bases with no gene match: 7. Germline assignment: CDR1 KGHSH and CDR2 LQKENI.

For this clonotype: With a much larger clone just one base away, this may be a read error. The rearrangement joins TRBV5-1 to TRBJ2-5; tentative D call: TRBD1 (5 bases). CDR1 and CDR2 from the germline V gene are SGHRS and YFSETQ. The CDR3 is 14 amino acids. V was clipped by 0 bases and J by 11 bases, with 17 bases between them. CDR3 sequence (DNA): TGCGCCAGCAGCTTGGGACAGAACCACAATGAGCAGTACTTC. As protein: CASSLGQNHNEQYF.

A remark on this clonotype: This sequence may be a read error, since a much larger clone differs from it by one base. The chain combines TRBV27 with TRBJ1-1, with D unresolved. CDR3 length: 14 residues. Germline-derived CDR1 and CDR2 are MNHEY and SMNVEV (reference sequence). This chain's CDR3 is CASSLSGTYTEAIF. The CDR3 nucleotides are TGTGCCAGCAGTTTATCTGGCACCTACACTGAAGCTATCTTT.

This chain uses TRBV11-2 with TRBJ1-1; D unclear. Germline V CDR1 and CDR2: SGHAT, FQNNGV. The CDR3 has 14 residues. V dropped 0 bases and J dropped 4 bases, with 9 bases sitting between them. The CDR3 is CASSLERFGTEAFF. The CDR3 DNA is TGTGCCAGCAGCTTAGAAAGGTTCGGCACTGAAGCTTTCTTT.

This clonotype came up many times. V is TRBV7-2 and J is TRBJ1-4, with D unresolved. Germline-derived CDR1 and CDR2 are SGHTA and FQGNSA. The length of the CDR3 is 12 residues. Trimming took off 5 bases at V and 5 bases at J, with 6 bases between the two ends. CDR3: CASSPLNEKLFF. The CDR3, as DNA: TGTGCCAGCAGCCCACTGAATGAAAAACTGTTTTTT.

The gene calls are TRBV7-2 and TRBJ2-1; perhaps D is TRBD1 or TRBD2 (6 bases each). The CDR3 contains 15 residues. The V end was cut by 6 bases, the J end by 9 bases, with 21 bases between. The germline V gene has CDR1 SGHTA and CDR2 FQGNSA. Here the CDR3 reads CASSPTGGTMLEQFF. CDR3 bases: TGTGCCAGCAGTCCCACTGGCGGGACAATGCTTGAGCAGTTCTTC.

This clonotype was seen a handful of times. This chain uses TRBV6-2 or TRBV6-3 with TRBJ2-5; D gene uncertain. Germline-derived CDR1 and CDR2 are MNHEY and SVGEGT. V was clipped by 7 bases and J by 4 bases, with 19 bases between them. This CDR3 spans 15 amino acids. The CDR3 protein is CASTGEPRIGETQYF. The CDR3 DNA is TGTGCCAGCACCGGAGAGCCCCGCATAGGAGAGACCCAGTACTTC.

V and J are TRBV2 and TRBJ2-1, with 9 bases lining up with TRBD2. The V gene end was trimmed by 7 bases and the J gene end by 8 bases; junction bases not matched to a gene: 6. This CDR3 contains 13 residues. Looked up from germline, CDR1 is SNHLY and CDR2 is FYNNEI. DNA for the CDR3: TGTGCCAGCAAGGCGGGGGGGTTCGATGAGCAGTTCTTC. Translating it yields CASKAGGFDEQFF.

This clonotype was seen many times. The chain has TRBV6-1 and TRBJ2-7; 14 bases map to TRBD2. Trimming at V came to 1 base and at J to 3 bases, leaving 2 bases not matched to a gene. Germline assignment: CDR1 MNHNS and CDR2 SASEGT. This CDR3 is 16 amino acids long. This chain's CDR3 is CASSEGLAGGLYEQYF. The DNA for the CDR3 is TGTGCCAGCAGTGAAGGACTAGCGGGAGGGCTCTACGAGCAGTACTTC.